This T cell receptor (beta chain) was observed in a study of cytomegalovirus exposure and HLA in healthy donors. Study observations and caveats: 150 or so TCR beta chains were listed as cytomegalovirus-associated. A missense DCLRE1C variant was associated with V- and J-gene trimming of TCR beta chains in a later analysis, and an independent cohort replicated the association. According to a later analysis, most TCR beta chains associated with CMV appeared HLA-restricted.

The CDR3 contains 14 residues. Germline V CDR1 and CDR2: LNHDA, SQIVND (reference sequence). Deletions cut 8 bases from V and 0 bases from J, with 14 bases between. The PCR was carried out with 60 Vbeta primers and 13 Jbeta primers. The protocol was immunoSEQ multiplex PCR, while the TCRdb copy is restricted to in-frame clones and leaves out a portion. The profile shows 75,000 to 100,000 clones, around four fifths of them singletons. On this clone: Its antigen is currently unknown.

This sequence originates from a man aged 25 to 40 in good health and CMV-seronegative. Sequencing was done on a sample of PBMCs. The chain uses TRBV19 and TRBJ2-7; possibly TRBD1 for D (6 bases). The CDR3: CASRGTQSSYEQYF. The CDR3 DNA reads as TGTGCCAGTCGTGGGACACAAAGCTCCTACGAGCAGTACTTC.